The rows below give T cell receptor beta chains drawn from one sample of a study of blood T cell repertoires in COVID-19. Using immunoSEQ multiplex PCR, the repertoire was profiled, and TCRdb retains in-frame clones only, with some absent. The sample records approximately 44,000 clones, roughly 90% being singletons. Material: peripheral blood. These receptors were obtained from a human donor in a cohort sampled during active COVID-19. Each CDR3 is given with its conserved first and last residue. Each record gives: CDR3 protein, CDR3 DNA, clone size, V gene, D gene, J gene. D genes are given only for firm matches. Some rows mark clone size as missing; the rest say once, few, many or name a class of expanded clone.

CDR3 protein: CASLRRSEQYF
CDR3 DNA: TGTGCCAGCCTCAGGCGCTCCGAGCAGTACTTC
clone size: few
V gene: TRBV2
D gene: -
J gene: TRBJ2-7

CDR3 protein: CASSLSGNYEQYF
CDR3 DNA: TGCGCCAGCAGCCTTAGCGGGAACTACGAGCAGTACTTC
clone size: -
V gene: TRBV5-1
D gene: TRBD2
J gene: TRBJ2-7

CDR3 protein: CAIGGDRGQGETQYF
CDR3 DNA: TGTGCCATCGGAGGGGACAGGGGGCAAGGAGAGACCCAGTACTTC
clone size: -
V gene: TRBV10-3
D gene: TRBD1
J gene: TRBJ2-5

CDR3 protein: CASRRTGQNEQFF
CDR3 DNA: TGTGCCAGCAGGCGGACAGGGCAGAATGAGCAGTTCTTC
clone size: -
V gene: TRBV27
D gene: TRBD1
J gene: TRBJ2-1

CDR3 protein: CASRRTGVHEQFF
CDR3 DNA: TGTGCCAGCAGGAGGACAGGGGTGCATGAGCAGTTCTTC
clone size: -
V gene: TRBV12-3/TRBV12-4
D gene: TRBD1
J gene: TRBJ2-1

CDR3 protein: CASTGDTDYNEQFF
CDR3 DNA: TGTGCCAGCACTGGGGACACCGACTACAATGAGCAGTTCTTC
clone size: -
V gene: TRBV7-9
D gene: -
J gene: TRBJ2-1

CDR3 protein: CASSQDLPRDEKLFF
CDR3 DNA: TGCGCCAGCAGCCAAGATCTCCCGCGGGATGAAAAACTGTTTTTT
clone size: -
V gene: TRBV4-3
D gene: -
J gene: TRBJ1-4

CDR3 protein: CASSSQGLHYNEQFF
CDR3 DNA: TGTGCCAGCAGTTCACAGGGACTACATTACAATGAGCAGTTCTTC
clone size: -
V gene: TRBV27
D gene: -
J gene: TRBJ2-1

CDR3 protein: CASSIRGSAGNTIYF
CDR3 DNA: TGTGCCAGTAGTATTAGGGGATCGGCTGGAAACACCATATATTTT
clone size: -
V gene: TRBV19
D gene: -
J gene: TRBJ1-3

CDR3 protein: CASSLNEGRSPLHF
CDR3 DNA: TGTGCCAGCAGCCTAAACGAAGGGAGATCACCCCTCCACTTT
clone size: -
V gene: TRBV3-1/TRBV3-2
D gene: -
J gene: TRBJ1-6

CDR3 protein: CASSQRTGGGLGQYF
CDR3 DNA: TGTGCCAGCAGCCAGCGGACAGGGGGCGGGTTGGGGCAGTACTTC
clone size: -
V gene: TRBV3-1/TRBV3-2
D gene: TRBD1
J gene: TRBJ2-7

CDR3 protein: CASHGRGGRNEQFF
CDR3 DNA: TGTGCCAGTCACGGTCGGGGGGGCCGTAATGAGCAGTTCTTC
clone size: -
V gene: TRBV5-4
D gene: TRBD2
J gene: TRBJ2-1

CDR3 protein: CASSPSYGYTF
CDR3 DNA: TGTGCCAGCAGTCCCTCTTATGGCTACACCTTC
clone size: -
V gene: TRBV28
D gene: -
J gene: TRBJ1-2

CDR3 protein: CASSIRLAGGPREQYF
CDR3 DNA: TGCGCCAGCAGCATAAGACTAGCGGGAGGGCCAAGGGAGCAGTACTTC
clone size: -
V gene: TRBV5-1
D gene: TRBD2
J gene: TRBJ2-7

CDR3 protein: CASSYSGVRTQYF
CDR3 DNA: TGTGCCAGCAGTTACTCGGGCGTGAGGACCCAGTACTTC
clone size: -
V gene: TRBV6-2/TRBV6-3
D gene: -
J gene: TRBJ2-5

CDR3 protein: CASSSLAGGIYEQYF
CDR3 DNA: TGTGCCAGCAGCTCCTTAGCGGGGGGGATCTACGAGCAGTACTTC
clone size: once
V gene: TRBV7-2
D gene: TRBD2
J gene: TRBJ2-7

CDR3 protein: CASSLWGGTEQFF
CDR3 DNA: TGCGCCAGCAGCTTGTGGGGGGGCACTGAGCAGTTCTTC
clone size: -
V gene: TRBV5-1
D gene: -
J gene: TRBJ2-1

CDR3 protein: CASTLRRGNQPQHF
CDR3 DNA: TGTGCCAGCACCCTCCGCAGGGGCAATCAGCCCCAGCATTTT
clone size: -
V gene: TRBV6-5
D gene: -
J gene: TRBJ1-5

CDR3 protein: CASRKEGGTVFF
CDR3 DNA: TGTGCCAGCAGAAAGGAGGGCGGGACGGTGTTTTTT
clone size: -
V gene: TRBV7-8
D gene: -
J gene: TRBJ1-4

CDR3 protein: CASNNGGGTPYGYTF
CDR3 DNA: TGTGCCAGCAACAACGGCGGCGGGACCCCCTATGGCTACACCTTC
clone size: -
V gene: TRBV2
D gene: -
J gene: TRBJ1-2

CDR3 protein: CSGGQRNTEAFF
CDR3 DNA: TGCAGCGGCGGACAAAGGAACACTGAAGCTTTCTTT
clone size: -
V gene: TRBV29-1
D gene: -
J gene: TRBJ1-1

CDR3 protein: CASAGGKLFF
CDR3 DNA: TGTGCCAGCGCCGGCGGAAAACTGTTTTTT
clone size: -
V gene: TRBV7-9
D gene: -
J gene: TRBJ1-4

CDR3 protein: CASSSWFPLGERITDTQYF
CDR3 DNA: TGTGCCAGCAGCTCATGGTTTCCCCTTGGGGAGCGGATCACAGATACGCAGTATTTT
clone size: few
V gene: TRBV5-6
D gene: -
J gene: TRBJ2-3

CDR3 protein: CASSFRDRGGYTF
CDR3 DNA: TGTGCCAGCAGCTTTAGGGACAGGGGTGGCTACACCTTC
clone size: -
V gene: TRBV27
D gene: TRBD1
J gene: TRBJ1-2

CDR3 protein: CASSLRQGGSDTQYF
CDR3 DNA: TGTGCCAGCAGCTTGCGACAGGGGGGCTCAGATACGCAGTATTTT
clone size: -
V gene: TRBV5-4
D gene: TRBD1
J gene: TRBJ2-3

CDR3 protein: CAISGSGVQFF
CDR3 DNA: TGTGCCATCAGTGGTTCCGGGGTACAGTTCTTC
clone size: -
V gene: TRBV10-3
D gene: -
J gene: TRBJ2-1

CDR3 protein: CASSPGTAGNTIYF
CDR3 DNA: TGTGCCAGCAGCCCCGGGACTGCAGGAAACACCATATATTTT
clone size: -
V gene: TRBV7-9
D gene: -
J gene: TRBJ1-3

CDR3 protein: CASSMAYYNEQFF
CDR3 DNA: TGTGCCAGTAGTATGGCATATTACAATGAGCAGTTCTTC
clone size: -
V gene: TRBV19
D gene: -
J gene: TRBJ2-1

CDR3 protein: CASSLEGGRLAGELFF
CDR3 DNA: TGTGCCAGCAGTTTAGAAGGCGGGAGGTTGGCCGGGGAGCTGTTTTTT
clone size: -
V gene: TRBV27
D gene: TRBD2
J gene: TRBJ2-2

CDR3 protein: CASSPDRDYGYTF
CDR3 DNA: TGTGCCAGCTCCCCCGACAGAGACTATGGCTACACCTTC
clone size: once
V gene: TRBV18
D gene: -
J gene: TRBJ1-2

CDR3 protein: CASSVRPFSGEGGELFF
CDR3 DNA: TGTGCCAGCAGCGTCCGTCCCTTTAGCGGGGAGGGCGGGGAGCTGTTTTTT
clone size: -
V gene: TRBV9
D gene: TRBD2
J gene: TRBJ2-2

CDR3 protein: CASSTDPGDTQYF
CDR3 DNA: TGTGCCAGTAGTACAGATCCGGGGGATACGCAGTATTTT
clone size: -
V gene: TRBV19
D gene: -
J gene: TRBJ2-3

CDR3 protein: CASSFTGTSDSRRYADTQYF
CDR3 DNA: TGTGCCAGCAGTTTCACCGGGACTAGCGATAGCAGGAGGTACGCAGATACGCAGTATTTT
clone size: -
V gene: TRBV27
D gene: TRBD2
J gene: TRBJ2-3

CDR3 protein: CASSFRGSGANVLTF
CDR3 DNA: TGTGCCAGCAGCTTCAGAGGGTCCGGGGCCAACGTCCTGACTTTC
clone size: -
V gene: TRBV5-4
D gene: -
J gene: TRBJ2-6

CDR3 protein: CASSEVSRGNYGYTF
CDR3 DNA: TGTGCCAGCAGTGAAGTTTCCAGGGGGAACTATGGCTACACCTTC
clone size: -
V gene: TRBV2
D gene: TRBD1
J gene: TRBJ1-2

CDR3 protein: CASSPTGGPTNEKLFF
CDR3 DNA: TGCGCCAGCAGCCCCACAGGGGGCCCGACTAATGAAAAACTGTTTTTT
clone size: -
V gene: TRBV5-1
D gene: TRBD1
J gene: TRBJ1-4

CDR3 protein: CASSHDRAVNEKLFF
CDR3 DNA: TGCGCCAGCAGCCACGACAGGGCCGTTAATGAAAAACTGTTTTTT
clone size: -
V gene: TRBV4-3
D gene: TRBD1
J gene: TRBJ1-4

CDR3 protein: CASSYPDSYEQYF
CDR3 DNA: TGTGCCAGCAGTTACCCAGATTCCTACGAGCAGTACTTC
clone size: -
V gene: TRBV6-2/TRBV6-3
D gene: -
J gene: TRBJ2-7

CDR3 protein: CASSDSTGASSYNEQFF
CDR3 DNA: TGTGCCAGCAGTGACTCGACAGGGGCTAGCTCCTACAATGAGCAGTTCTTC
clone size: -
V gene: TRBV25-1
D gene: TRBD1
J gene: TRBJ2-1

CDR3 protein: CASSFPGGTEAFF
CDR3 DNA: TGTGCCAGCAGCTTTCCAGGGGGCACTGAAGCTTTCTTT
clone size: -
V gene: TRBV5-6
D gene: TRBD1
J gene: TRBJ1-1

CDR3 protein: CASSEGVGGASNQPQHF
CDR3 DNA: TGTGCCAGCAGTGAGGGGGTAGGGGGCGCGAGCAATCAGCCCCAGCATTTT
clone size: few
V gene: TRBV2
D gene: TRBD1
J gene: TRBJ1-5

CDR3 protein: CASSVGTTYNEQFF
CDR3 DNA: TGTGCCAGCAGCGTAGGGACTACCTACAATGAGCAGTTCTTC
clone size: -
V gene: TRBV9
D gene: -
J gene: TRBJ2-1

CDR3 protein: CASRTSSYEQYF
CDR3 DNA: TGTGCCAGCAGGACTAGCAGCTACGAGCAGTACTTC
clone size: few
V gene: TRBV6-6
D gene: TRBD2
J gene: TRBJ2-7

CDR3 protein: CASSWDNTRGYTF
CDR3 DNA: TGTGCCAGCAGCTGGGACAATACGAGGGGCTACACCTTC
clone size: -
V gene: TRBV5-5
D gene: -
J gene: TRBJ1-2

CDR3 protein: CSASYRTGGTDTQYF
CDR3 DNA: TGCAGTGCTAGTTACCGGACAGGGGGCACAGATACGCAGTATTTT
clone size: -
V gene: TRBV20-1
D gene: TRBD1
J gene: TRBJ2-3

CDR3 protein: CASSVGAGETEAFF
CDR3 DNA: TGTGCCAGCAGCGTAGGAGCAGGGGAAACTGAAGCTTTCTTT
clone size: -
V gene: TRBV9
D gene: -
J gene: TRBJ1-1

CDR3 protein: CASSGTGFGNQPQHF
CDR3 DNA: TGTGCCAGCAGTGGGACAGGGTTTGGCAATCAGCCCCAGCATTTT
clone size: -
V gene: TRBV2
D gene: TRBD1
J gene: TRBJ1-5

CDR3 protein: CASTTGRGGREAFF
CDR3 DNA: TGTGCCAGCACCACGGGACGGGGGGGCCGCGAAGCTTTCTTT
clone size: -
V gene: TRBV2
D gene: -
J gene: TRBJ1-1

CDR3 protein: CASSLSARAYNSPLHF
CDR3 DNA: TGCGCCAGCAGCCTCAGCGCGAGGGCCTATAATTCACCCCTCCACTTT
clone size: -
V gene: TRBV5-1
D gene: -
J gene: TRBJ1-6

CDR3 protein: CASSITGTGETQYF
CDR3 DNA: TGTGCCAGCAGTATCACCGGGACAGGGGAGACCCAGTACTTC
clone size: -
V gene: TRBV28
D gene: TRBD1
J gene: TRBJ2-5

CDR3 protein: CASSKINRGRGQETQYF
CDR3 DNA: TGTGCCAGTAGTAAAATAAACAGGGGGCGAGGACAAGAGACCCAGTACTTC
clone size: -
V gene: TRBV19
D gene: TRBD1
J gene: TRBJ2-5

CDR3 protein: CASSGRTGSELFF
CDR3 DNA: TGTGCCAGCAGCGGACGCACAGGGTCCGAGCTGTTTTTT
clone size: -
V gene: TRBV9
D gene: -
J gene: TRBJ2-2

CDR3 protein: CATSPLLAAGELFF
CDR3 DNA: TGTGCCACCAGTCCCTTACTAGCGGCCGGGGAGCTGTTTTTT
clone size: -
V gene: TRBV19
D gene: TRBD2
J gene: TRBJ2-2